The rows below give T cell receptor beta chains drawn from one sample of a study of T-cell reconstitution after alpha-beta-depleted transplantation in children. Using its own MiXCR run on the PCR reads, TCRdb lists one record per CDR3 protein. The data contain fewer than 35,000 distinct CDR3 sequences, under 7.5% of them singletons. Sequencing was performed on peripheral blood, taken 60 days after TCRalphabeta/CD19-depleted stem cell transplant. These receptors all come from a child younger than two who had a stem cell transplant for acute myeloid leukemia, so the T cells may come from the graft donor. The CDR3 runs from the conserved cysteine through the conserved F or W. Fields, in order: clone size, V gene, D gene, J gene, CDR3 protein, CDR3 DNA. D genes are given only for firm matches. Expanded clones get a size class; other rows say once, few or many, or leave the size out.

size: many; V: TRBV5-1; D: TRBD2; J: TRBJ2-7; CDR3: CASSFRLAGFYEQYF; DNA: TGCGCCAGCAGCTTCCGACTAGCGGGGTTTTACGAGCAGTACTTC
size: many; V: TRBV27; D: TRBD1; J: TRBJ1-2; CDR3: CASTGQGDGYTF; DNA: TGTGCCAGCACGGGACAGGGCGATGGCTACACCTTC
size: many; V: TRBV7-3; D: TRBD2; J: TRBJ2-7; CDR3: CASSLKAGGGYEQYF; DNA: TGTGCCAGCAGCTTAAAGGCGGGAGGAGGCTACGAGCAGTACTTC
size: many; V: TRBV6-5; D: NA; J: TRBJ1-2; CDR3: CAAGVNGYTF; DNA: TGTGCCGCGGGGGTTAATGGCTACACCTTC
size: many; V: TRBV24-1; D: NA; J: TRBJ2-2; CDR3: CATSDGVGELFF; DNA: TGTGCCACCAGTGATGGCGTCGGGGAGCTGTTTTTT
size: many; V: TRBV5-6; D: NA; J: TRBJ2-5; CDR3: CASSWRPREETQYF; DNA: TGTGCCAGCAGCTGGCGGCCCAGGGAAGAGACCCAGTACTTC
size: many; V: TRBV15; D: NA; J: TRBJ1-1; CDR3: CATSRETWQSNTEAFF; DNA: TGTGCCACCAGCAGAGAAACTTGGCAGTCGAACACTGAAGCTTTCTTT
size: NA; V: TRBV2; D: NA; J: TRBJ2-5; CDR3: CASSVPLYGETQYF; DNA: TGTGCCAGCAGTGTGCCGCTCTACGGGGAGACCCAGTACTTC
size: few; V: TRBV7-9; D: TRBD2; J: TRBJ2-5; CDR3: CASSIRPGGPETQYF; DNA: TGTGCCAGCTCGATTCGACCGGGAGGGCCGGAGACCCAGTACTTC
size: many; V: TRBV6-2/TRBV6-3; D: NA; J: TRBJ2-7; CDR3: CASRRTVYEQYF; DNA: TGTGCCAGCAGAAGGACAGTGTACGAGCAGTACTTC
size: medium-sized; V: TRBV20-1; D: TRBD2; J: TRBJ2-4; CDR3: CSVLTSGRGDIQYF; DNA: TGCAGTGTTCTGACTAGCGGGAGGGGTGACATTCAGTACTTC
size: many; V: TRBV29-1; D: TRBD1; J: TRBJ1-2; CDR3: CSVAGGNYGYTF; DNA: TGCAGCGTGGCAGGGGGTAACTATGGCTACACCTTC
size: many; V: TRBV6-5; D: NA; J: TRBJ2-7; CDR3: CASSPGSYEQYF; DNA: TGTGCCAGCAGCCCGGGGAGCTACGAGCAGTACTTC
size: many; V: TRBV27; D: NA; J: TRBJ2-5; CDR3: CASSQTRRSETQYF; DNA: TGTGCCAGCAGCCAGACTAGACGAAGCGAGACCCAGTACTTC
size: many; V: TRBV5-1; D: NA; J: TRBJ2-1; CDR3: CASSLGFQSSYNEQFF; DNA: TGCGCCAGCAGCTTGGGGTTTCAGAGCTCCTACAATGAGCAGTTCTTC
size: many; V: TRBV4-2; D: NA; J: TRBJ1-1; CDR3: CASSPLGDEAFF; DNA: TGTGCCAGCAGCCCCTTGGGGGATGAAGCTTTCTTT
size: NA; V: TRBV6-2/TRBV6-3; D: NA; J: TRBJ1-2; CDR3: CATTGTEYGYTF; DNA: TGTGCCACCACCGGGACCGAGTATGGCTACACCTTC
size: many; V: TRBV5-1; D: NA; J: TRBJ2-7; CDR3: CASSPWDFPSYEQYF; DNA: TGCGCCAGCAGCCCCTGGGACTTTCCGTCCTACGAGCAGTACTTC
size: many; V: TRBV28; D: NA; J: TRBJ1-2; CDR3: CASTSGHSYGYTF; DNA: TGTGCCAGCACCTCGGGGCACAGCTATGGCTACACCTTC
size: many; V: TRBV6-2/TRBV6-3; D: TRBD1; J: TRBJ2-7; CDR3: CASIKKGTGAYEQYF; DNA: TGTGCCAGCATTAAGAAAGGGACAGGGGCCTACGAGCAGTACTTC
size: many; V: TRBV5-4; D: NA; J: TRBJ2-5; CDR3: CASSAPLEGGTQYF; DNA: TGTGCCAGCAGCGCCCCCCTTGAGGGGGGTACCCAGTACTTC
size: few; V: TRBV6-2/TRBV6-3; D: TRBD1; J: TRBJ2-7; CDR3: CASSSPRTGDEQYF; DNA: TGTGCCAGCAGTTCCCCTCGGACAGGGGACGAGCAGTACTTC
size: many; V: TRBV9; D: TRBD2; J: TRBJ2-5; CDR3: CASSVASGGQETQYF; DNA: TGTGCCAGCAGCGTAGCCAGCGGGGGGCAAGAGACCCAGTACTTC